This is a list of T cell receptor beta chains from one sample in a study of T cell responses to AZD1222 COVID-19 vaccine. Sequencing used immunoSEQ multiplex PCR; TCRdb keeps in-frame clones, though not all of them. The sample carries roughly 120,000 clones, over 80% recorded once. Sequencing used peripheral blood, obtained on day 0 of AZD1222 vaccination. These receptors all come from an adult in good health. Both conserved end residues are part of each CDR3. D genes are given only for firm matches. The size field is filled for only some rows; it gives once, few, many or a size class.

TRBJ2-1	TRBV30	once	NA	CAWTLIADYNEQFF	TGTGCCTGGACCTTAATAGCTGACTACAATGAGCAGTTCTTC
TRBJ1-2	TRBV4-3	NA	TRBD1	CASTISGTGGTYGYTF	TGCGCCAGCACCATTTCCGGGACAGGGGGCACGTATGGCTACACCTTC
TRBJ2-7	TRBV11-2	NA	NA	CASSLGRGEYLYEQYF	TGTGCCAGCAGCTTAGGGCGGGGCGAATACCTCTACGAGCAGTACTTC
TRBJ2-4	TRBV7-2	NA	NA	CASSLESGVAKNIQYF	TGTGCCAGCAGCTTAGAGTCGGGGGTAGCCAAAAACATTCAGTACTTC
TRBJ2-2	TRBV6-2/TRBV6-3	NA	NA	CASSYSIFRDKHTGELFF	TGTGCCAGCAGTTACTCGATATTCAGGGATAAGCACACCGGGGAGCTGTTTTTT
TRBJ2-7	TRBV6-5	once	NA	CASRTGITTYEQYF	TGTGCCAGCAGGACAGGAATCACGACCTACGAGCAGTACTTC
TRBJ1-1	TRBV10-3	NA	NA	CAISDQGNTEAFF	TGTGCCATCAGTGATCAGGGGAACACTGAAGCTTTCTTT
TRBJ1-5	TRBV27	NA	TRBD1	CASSPGTGGAFQPQHF	TGTGCCAGCAGTCCGGGGACAGGGGGCGCTTTTCAGCCCCAGCATTTT
TRBJ2-1	TRBV28	NA	TRBD2	CASSLAGTSSHEQFF	TGTGCCAGCAGTTTGGCCGGGACTAGTTCCCATGAGCAGTTCTTC
TRBJ1-2	TRBV2	NA	NA	CASSDGQTGGYGYTF	TGTGCCAGCAGTGATGGTCAGACCGGAGGCTATGGCTACACCTTC
TRBJ1-1	TRBV27	NA	NA	CASSSLGRDMNTEAFF	TGTGCCAGCAGTTCTTTGGGGAGGGACATGAACACTGAAGCTTTCTTT
TRBJ2-2	TRBV18	NA	TRBD1	CASSPPSTGISAGELFF	TGTGCCAGCTCACCACCTTCGACAGGGATCTCAGCCGGGGAGCTGTTTTTT
TRBJ2-7	TRBV4-3	NA	TRBD1	CASSPGGQGHSYEQYF	TGCGCCAGCAGCCCCGGAGGACAGGGACACTCCTACGAGCAGTACTTC
TRBJ1-3	TRBV19	once	NA	CASSPSTQGAGNTIYF	TGTGCCAGTAGTCCCTCCACACAGGGAGCCGGAAACACCATATATTTT
TRBJ2-3	TRBV20-1	NA	NA	CSASGSAATDTQYF	TGCAGTGCTAGTGGGTCGGCGGCCACAGATACGCAGTATTTT
TRBJ2-1	TRBV6-4	NA	NA	CASSAQGLFNEQFF	TGTGCCAGCAGTGCCCAGGGCCTCTTCAATGAGCAGTTCTTC
TRBJ2-2	TRBV6-2/TRBV6-3	NA	NA	CASSYLGGSTGELFF	TGTGCCAGCAGTTATTTAGGGGGAAGCACCGGGGAGCTGTTTTTT
TRBJ1-1	TRBV5-6	NA	NA	CASSFGTLRLEAFF	TGTGCCAGCAGCTTCGGGACTTTACGGCTGGAGGCTTTCTTT
TRBJ1-5	TRBV6-5	NA	NA	CASKKNSNQPQHF	TGTGCCAGCAAAAAAAATAGCAATCAGCCCCAGCATTTT
TRBJ1-1	TRBV19	NA	NA	CASSMGVMNTEAFF	TGTGCCAGTAGTATGGGGGTCATGAACACTGAAGCTTTCTTT
TRBJ1-3	TRBV7-9	NA	NA	CASSPGGFGNTIYF	TGTGCCAGCAGCCCGGGTGGTTTTGGAAACACCATATATTTT
TRBJ2-3	TRBV11-2	once	TRBD2	CASGATSGRDTQYF	TGTGCCAGCGGAGCGACTAGCGGGCGGGATACGCAGTATTTT
TRBJ2-1	TRBV7-8	once	NA	CASSLARSKAYNEQFF	TGTGCCAGCAGCTTAGCGCGGTCTAAGGCTTACAATGAGCAGTTCTTC
TRBJ2-5	TRBV7-2	NA	NA	CASGLAETQYF	TGTGCCAGCGGCCTCGCAGAGACCCAGTACTTC
TRBJ1-2	TRBV2	NA	NA	CASSESGAGGYTF	TGTGCCAGCAGTGAATCAGGGGCAGGTGGCTACACCTTC
TRBJ1-1	TRBV5-6	NA	TRBD1	CASSLAGGWTEAFF	TGTGCCAGCAGCTTGGCAGGGGGTTGGACTGAAGCTTTCTTT
TRBJ1-3	TRBV4-1	NA	NA	CASSRTPGGGRNTIYF	TGCGCCAGCAGCCGCACCCCAGGCGGAGGGCGAAACACCATATATTTT
TRBJ1-1	TRBV7-8	NA	NA	CASSLARAAMNTEAFF	TGTGCCAGCAGCTTAGCGAGGGCAGCAATGAACACTGAAGCTTTCTTT
TRBJ1-6	TRBV27	NA	NA	CASSLSENSPLHF	TGTGCCAGCAGTCTATCGGAGAATTCACCCCTCCACTTT
TRBJ2-1	TRBV3-1/TRBV3-2	NA	TRBD2	CASSQKGLAGKSSYNEQFF	TGTGCCAGCAGCCAAAAGGGACTAGCGGGGAAGAGCTCCTACAATGAGCAGTTCTTC
TRBJ1-5	TRBV27	NA	NA	CASSSGNQPQHF	TGTGCCAGCAGTTCCGGCAATCAGCCCCAGCATTTT
TRBJ1-1	TRBV10-2	NA	TRBD1	CATSGTGLNTEAFF	TGCGCCACCTCCGGGACAGGACTGAACACTGAAGCTTTCTTT
TRBJ1-1	TRBV6-2/TRBV6-3	NA	NA	CASSYSAGRDKNTEAFF	TGTGCCAGCAGTTACTCGGCTGGGCGGGACAAGAACACTGAAGCTTTCTTT
TRBJ1-1	TRBV28	NA	NA	CASSLRDTEAFF	TGTGCCAGCAGCCTCCGGGACACTGAAGCTTTCTTT
TRBJ2-7	TRBV6-5	NA	TRBD2	CASSYEASGGYEQYF	TGTGCCAGCAGTTACGAGGCTAGCGGGGGATACGAGCAGTACTTC
TRBJ1-5	TRBV5-1	NA	NA	CASRPEVGARQPQHF	TGCGCCAGCCGACCCGAAGTGGGGGCTAGACAGCCCCAGCATTTT